The subject of this entry is one TCR beta chain. The data stem from a study of cytomegalovirus exposure and HLA in healthy donors. In the PCR, 60 Vbeta and 13 Jbeta primers were used. Using immunoSEQ multiplex PCR, the repertoire was profiled, and TCRdb retains in-frame clones only, with some absent. The sample shows 170,000 or so clones, over 70% of them seen only once. The receptor was isolated from a woman between 45 and 60 years old in good health and CMV-seronegative. The specimen was PBMCs.

The DNA of the CDR3 is TGTGCCAGCAGTGGGTCTAGCGGGGTCGACCAAGAGACCCAGTACTTC. Protein product: CASSGSSGVDQETQYF. V gene TRBV28 combines with J gene TRBJ2-5; TRBD2 aligns across 9 bases. The CDR3 covers 16 residues. After removal of 5 bases from V and 0 bases from J, the junction contained 7 bases not matched to a gene. Germline CDR1 and CDR2: MDHEN and SYDVKM.